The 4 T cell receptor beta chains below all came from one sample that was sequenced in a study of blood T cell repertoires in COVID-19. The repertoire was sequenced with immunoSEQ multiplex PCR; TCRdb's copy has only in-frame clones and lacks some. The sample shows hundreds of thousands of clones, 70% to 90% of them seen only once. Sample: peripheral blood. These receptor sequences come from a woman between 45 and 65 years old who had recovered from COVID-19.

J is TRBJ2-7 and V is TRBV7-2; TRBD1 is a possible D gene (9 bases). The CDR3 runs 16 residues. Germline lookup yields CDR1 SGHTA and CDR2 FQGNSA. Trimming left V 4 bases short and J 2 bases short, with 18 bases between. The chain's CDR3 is CASSSGGTGFPYEQYF. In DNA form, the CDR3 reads TGTGCCAGCAGCTCGGGAGGGACAGGGTTTCCCTACGAGCAGTACTTC.

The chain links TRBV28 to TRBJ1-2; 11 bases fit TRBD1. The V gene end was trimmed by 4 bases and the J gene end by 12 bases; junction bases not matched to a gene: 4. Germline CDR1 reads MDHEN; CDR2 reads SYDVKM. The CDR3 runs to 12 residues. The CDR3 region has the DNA TGTGCCAGCAGTTCCCCGGGACAGGGGGACACCTTC. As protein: CASSSPGQGDTF.

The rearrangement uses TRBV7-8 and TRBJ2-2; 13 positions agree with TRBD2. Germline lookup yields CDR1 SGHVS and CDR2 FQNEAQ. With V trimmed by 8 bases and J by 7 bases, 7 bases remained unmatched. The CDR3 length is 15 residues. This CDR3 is CASELAGGPVGELFF. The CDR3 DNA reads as TGTGCCAGCGAACTAGCGGGGGGGCCTGTCGGGGAGCTGTTTTTT.

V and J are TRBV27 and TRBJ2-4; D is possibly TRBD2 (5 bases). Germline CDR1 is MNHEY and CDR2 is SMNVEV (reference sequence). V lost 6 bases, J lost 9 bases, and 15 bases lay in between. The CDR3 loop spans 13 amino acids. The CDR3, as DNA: TGTGCCAGCAGCCCAAGGGAGACGGGCATTCAGTACTTC. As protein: CASSPRETGIQYF.